Sequencing of this TCR beta chain was carried out in a study of OX40 agonist ivuxolimab in advanced cancers. Study summary: Clinicians treated patients with ivuxolimab, an agonistic anti-OX40 (CD134) antibody. At doses from 0.01 to 10 mg/kg, patients were given intravenous ivuxolimab every 2 weeks. The eligibility criteria allowed prior anti-PD-1, anti-PD-L1 or anti-CTLA-4 therapy, and around 38% had some.

Repertoires were generated with immunoSEQ multiplex PCR, while TCRdb's copy carries only in-frame clones and drops some. The sample records some 64,000 clones, approximately 91% being singletons. This clone was recorded once. The starting material was CD4+ or CD8+ T cells sorted from blood, obtained in a trial of the OX40 agonist ivuxolimab. The TCR was taken from an adult with an advanced solid tumor such as melanoma, head and neck, liver or kidney cancer.

The CDR3 sequence: CASSLGDTNIQYF. DNA for the CDR3: TGTGCCAGCAGCTTGGGGGACACAAACATTCAGTACTTC. V and J are TRBV5-6 and TRBJ2-4; D is perhaps TRBD1 (6 bases). Looked up from germline, CDR1 is SGHDT and CDR2 is YYEEEE. V was trimmed by 0 bases and J by 6 bases, leaving 7 bases between them. The CDR3 totals 13 residues.